A selection of T cell receptor beta chains follows, all from one sample in a study of T cells after posttransplantation cyclophosphamide. Data came from immunoSEQ multiplex PCR; TCRdb stores just in-frame clones and leaves some out. This table has 21,000 or so clones, 95% to 99% appearing once. The sequenced material came from naive CD8+ T cells sorted from PBMCs. The receptors originated from a middle-aged man in good health, CMV-negative, and a related stem cell transplant donor. Both conserved end residues are part of each CDR3. D genes are given only for firm matches. The size of a clone is reported for some rows only, either as once, few or many, or as a class for expanded clones.

D: NA; V: TRBV7-7; size: NA; J: TRBJ2-5; DNA: TGTGCCAGCAGCTTGACAGTGGGGCAAGAGACCCAGTACTTC; CDR3: CASSLTVGQETQYF
D: TRBD2; V: TRBV5-1; size: NA; J: TRBJ2-3; DNA: TGCGCCAGCAGCGGGGGACTAGCGGGACGCACAGATACGCAGTATTTT; CDR3: CASSGGLAGRTDTQYF
D: TRBD1; V: TRBV4-1; size: NA; J: TRBJ2-7; DNA: TGCGCCAGCAGCCTCACCGGGACAGGGGGTTCCTACGAGCAGTACTTC; CDR3: CASSLTGTGGSYEQYF
D: NA; V: TRBV7-8; size: NA; J: TRBJ1-4; DNA: TGTGCCAGCAGCCCGGTCCGCAGCAGGGCTAATGAAAAACTGTTTTTT; CDR3: CASSPVRSRANEKLFF
D: TRBD2; V: TRBV11-2; size: NA; J: TRBJ2-1; DNA: TGTGCCAGCAGCTTACTGGATCTAGCGGGATGGGTTACCGGTGAGCAGTTCTTC; CDR3: CASSLLDLAGWVTGEQFF
D: TRBD2; V: TRBV5-4; size: NA; J: TRBJ2-7; DNA: TGTGCCAGCAGCGAGGGACTAGCGTATTCCTACGAGCAGTACTTC; CDR3: CASSEGLAYSYEQYF
D: NA; V: TRBV27; size: NA; J: TRBJ2-2; DNA: TGTGCCAGCAGTCCCGTCGGGTCGGGCGGGGAGCTGTTTTTT; CDR3: CASSPVGSGGELFF
D: TRBD1; V: TRBV19; size: NA; J: TRBJ1-4; DNA: TGTGCCAGTAGTATACTAACCCGACAGGGTCGTAATGAAAAACTGTTTTTT; CDR3: CASSILTRQGRNEKLFF
D: NA; V: TRBV25-1; size: NA; J: TRBJ1-4; DNA: TGTGCCAGCAGTGACCAAGGGGGAACTAATGAAAAACTGTTTTTT; CDR3: CASSDQGGTNEKLFF
D: TRBD2; V: TRBV19; size: NA; J: TRBJ2-7; DNA: TGTGCCAGTAGTATATTCGGCGGGAGGGACTCCTACGAGCAGTACTTC; CDR3: CASSIFGGRDSYEQYF
D: NA; V: TRBV12-5; size: once; J: TRBJ2-7; DNA: TGTGCTAGTGGTAACCGACAGGCCTACGAGCAGTACTTC; CDR3: CASGNRQAYEQYF
D: TRBD1; V: TRBV27; size: NA; J: TRBJ2-7; DNA: TGTGCCAGCAGTTTTGGGACAGGGGTGTTCGAGCAGTACTTC; CDR3: CASSFGTGVFEQYF
D: TRBD2; V: TRBV10-1; size: NA; J: TRBJ2-1; DNA: TGCGCCAGCAGTGAGAGCGGGAGGGCCGGTTACAATGAGCAGTTCTTC; CDR3: CASSESGRAGYNEQFF
D: NA; V: TRBV7-2; size: NA; J: TRBJ2-7; DNA: TGTGCCAGCAGCTTATATTGGGGAGTAGATCTCTACGAGCAGTACTTC; CDR3: CASSLYWGVDLYEQYF
D: TRBD2; V: TRBV27; size: once; J: TRBJ2-1; DNA: TGTGCCAGCAGTTCACAGCGGGAGCGTTACAATGAGCAGTTCTTC; CDR3: CASSSQRERYNEQFF
D: TRBD1; V: TRBV29-1; size: NA; J: TRBJ1-4; DNA: TGCAGCGTTTGGACAGGGGGTAATGAAAAACTGTTTTTT; CDR3: CSVWTGGNEKLFF
D: TRBD1; V: TRBV4-1; size: NA; J: TRBJ2-7; DNA: TGCGCCAGCAGCCCCCGGGACAGGGGGCTCAACGAGCAGTACTTC; CDR3: CASSPRDRGLNEQYF
D: TRBD2; V: TRBV7-9; size: NA; J: TRBJ2-5; DNA: TGTGCCAGCACCCGGGAGGGGCGGCCCCAAGAGACCCAGTACTTC; CDR3: CASTREGRPQETQYF
D: TRBD1; V: TRBV5-1; size: NA; J: TRBJ1-1; DNA: TGCGCCAGCAGCACAAGGGACAGGGAGATAGAAAGGACTGAAGCTTTCTTT; CDR3: CASSTRDREIERTEAFF
D: TRBD2; V: TRBV28; size: NA; J: TRBJ2-2; DNA: TGTGCCAGCAGTTTACCTCCTCACACTAGCGGGAGCGGGTACACCGGGGAGCTGTTTTTT; CDR3: CASSLPPHTSGSGYTGELFF
D: TRBD2; V: TRBV7-2; size: NA; J: TRBJ2-3; DNA: TGTGCCAGCAGCTTACTCGCGGGAGGTAACACAGATACGCAGTATTTT; CDR3: CASSLLAGGNTDTQYF
D: NA; V: TRBV14; size: NA; J: TRBJ2-1; DNA: TGTGCCAGCAGCCAAGTTTTCCTCCTCGACAATGAGCAGTTCTTC; CDR3: CASSQVFLLDNEQFF
D: NA; V: TRBV7-9; size: NA; J: TRBJ2-7; DNA: TGTGCCAGCAGCCCGGACAGTTCCTACGAGCAGTACTTC; CDR3: CASSPDSSYEQYF
D: NA; V: TRBV27; size: NA; J: TRBJ2-5; DNA: TGTGCCAGCAGTTTAAGGCGGCCCCAAGAGACCCAGTACTTC; CDR3: CASSLRRPQETQYF
D: NA; V: TRBV27; size: NA; J: TRBJ2-1; DNA: TGTGCCAGCAGTCTAGGGACATTCAATGAGCAGTTCTTC; CDR3: CASSLGTFNEQFF
D: TRBD2; V: TRBV18; size: NA; J: TRBJ2-1; DNA: TGTGCCAGCTCACCACCGAAGCTAGCGGGAGGGCCTTACTACAATGAGCAGTTCTTC; CDR3: CASSPPKLAGGPYYNEQFF
D: NA; V: TRBV28; size: NA; J: TRBJ2-1; DNA: TGTGCCAGCAGTCCCGGGACTTCGAGCTCCTACAATGAGCAGTTCTTC; CDR3: CASSPGTSSSYNEQFF
D: NA; V: TRBV29-1; size: once; J: TRBJ1-2; DNA: TGCAGCGCCCCCCACGGGGTCCGTGGCTACACCTTC; CDR3: CSAPHGVRGYTF
D: TRBD1; V: TRBV28; size: NA; J: TRBJ1-5; DNA: TGTGCCAGCAGGGGGGGACAGATCTATCAGCCCCAGCATTTT; CDR3: CASRGGQIYQPQHF
D: NA; V: TRBV11-3; size: once; J: TRBJ2-7; DNA: TGTGCCAGCAGCCTAAGGGGGACCGCCTACGAGCAGTACTTC; CDR3: CASSLRGTAYEQYF
D: NA; V: TRBV7-9; size: NA; J: TRBJ2-3; DNA: TGTGCCAGCAGCCAGTCCAGCACAGATACGCAGTATTTT; CDR3: CASSQSSTDTQYF
D: TRBD1; V: TRBV28; size: NA; J: TRBJ2-7; DNA: TGTGCCAGCAGCCAAGGACAGGGGGGGAGAGAGCAGTACTTC; CDR3: CASSQGQGGREQYF
D: TRBD2; V: TRBV28; size: NA; J: TRBJ2-3; DNA: TGTGCCAGCAGTCCGTCGGGAGGCGCAGATACGCAGTATTTT; CDR3: CASSPSGGADTQYF
D: TRBD2; V: TRBV10-3; size: once; J: TRBJ2-3; DNA: TGTGCCATCAGTGGACTAGCGGGGGTCAGCACAGATACGCAGTATTTT; CDR3: CAISGLAGVSTDTQYF
D: TRBD2; V: TRBV4-3; size: NA; J: TRBJ2-7; DNA: TGCGCCAGCAGCCAAGTCCGGGGAGGGTACGAGCAGTACTTC; CDR3: CASSQVRGGYEQYF
D: NA; V: TRBV27; size: NA; J: TRBJ1-3; DNA: TGTGCCAGCAGACCCGGGAGGGCTGGAAACACCATATATTTT; CDR3: CASRPGRAGNTIYF
D: NA; V: TRBV4-1; size: once; J: TRBJ2-7; DNA: TGCGCCAGCAGCCAAGAACCTTCTGCGGGGTTTTCCTACGAGCAGTACTTC; CDR3: CASSQEPSAGFSYEQYF
D: NA; V: TRBV10-3; size: NA; J: TRBJ2-2; DNA: TGTGCCATCTCTAAGGGGGAAACCGGGGAGCTGTTTTTT; CDR3: CAISKGETGELFF
D: TRBD1; V: TRBV30; size: NA; J: TRBJ2-7; DNA: TGTGCCTGTACCGGGACAGTCCCCTACGAGCAGTACTTC; CDR3: CACTGTVPYEQYF
D: TRBD1; V: TRBV5-4; size: NA; J: TRBJ1-2; DNA: TGTGCCAGCAGCTTACCAGGGGGCCCCGCGAAGAATGGCTACACCTTC; CDR3: CASSLPGGPAKNGYTF
D: TRBD2; V: TRBV2; size: NA; J: TRBJ2-3; DNA: TGTGCCAGCGAAGATGCAACTAGCGGATTTAGCACAGATACGCAGTATTTT; CDR3: CASEDATSGFSTDTQYF
D: NA; V: TRBV19; size: NA; J: TRBJ2-2; DNA: TGTGCCAGTTGTGGCGGGATCGACACCGGGGAGCTGTTTTTT; CDR3: CASCGGIDTGELFF
D: TRBD1; V: TRBV7-9; size: NA; J: TRBJ2-7; DNA: TGTGCCAGCAGCTTCCCTGGGACAGGGAAGGGGAGATACGAGCAGTACTTC; CDR3: CASSFPGTGKGRYEQYF
D: TRBD1; V: TRBV28; size: once; J: TRBJ2-5; DNA: TGTGCCAGCAGTCCGACAGGGGGAAGAGAGACCCAGTACTTC; CDR3: CASSPTGGRETQYF
D: NA; V: TRBV28; size: NA; J: TRBJ1-2; DNA: TGTGCCAGCACCTCCCGGGGGTATGGCTACACCTTC; CDR3: CASTSRGYGYTF
D: NA; V: TRBV7-2; size: NA; J: TRBJ2-7; DNA: TGTGCCAGCAGTCCTAGGACAGCCTACGAGCAGTACTTC; CDR3: CASSPRTAYEQYF
D: NA; V: TRBV7-8; size: once; J: TRBJ2-1; DNA: TGTGCCAGCGCCCATAGCTCCTACAATGAGCAGTTCTTC; CDR3: CASAHSSYNEQFF
D: NA; V: TRBV6-5; size: once; J: TRBJ1-1; DNA: TGTGCCAGCAGTCCCACTCGGAGGGTCGACCATGAAGCTTTCTTT; CDR3: CASSPTRRVDHEAFF
D: TRBD2; V: TRBV6-6; size: NA; J: TRBJ2-1; DNA: TGTGCCAGCAGTTACTCCCGACTAGCCCATGAGCAGTTCTTC; CDR3: CASSYSRLAHEQFF
D: TRBD1; V: TRBV28; size: NA; J: TRBJ1-2; DNA: TGTGCCAGCAGTCTTCCGGGACAGGGGGCCTATAACTATGGCTACACCTTC; CDR3: CASSLPGQGAYNYGYTF
D: TRBD2; V: TRBV13; size: NA; J: TRBJ2-1; DNA: TGTGCCAGCAGCCTTGGGACTAGCGGGAGAAATGAGCAGTTCTTC; CDR3: CASSLGTSGRNEQFF